These 18 T cell receptor beta chains were all obtained from the same sample, sequenced in a study of HIV-infected patients and healthy controls (dated by TCRdb to 2013 to 2016). Whole blood was used without fractionating the cells, so the repertoire represented all peripheral T cells without sorting. Libraries were prepared through 5' RACE. Sequencing took place on an Illumina MiSeq. Reverse transcription of around 450 ng RNA was performed with SuperScript III using primers directed against the alpha and beta constant regions. Alpha and beta chain libraries were generated separately via chain-specific third strand synthesis with multiplexing indices. In-frame beta chains were kept once TCRdb had trimmed the public reads at Q25 with fastp and called clones with MiXCR. Every CDR3 protein is listed once, alongside the most common genes and DNA of its rows. The sample table records 15,000 to 20,000 distinct CDR3 sequences; around 10% of these occur just once. The ten largest account for about 2.6% of the sample.

Sequenced sample: blood. The receptor set was obtained from an adult in good health.

In this sample, this clonotype turned up many times. The genes are TRBV6-2 or TRBV6-3 and TRBJ1-5; the D gene is possibly TRBD1 (5 bases). This CDR3 comprises 13 residues. Germline V gene lookup returns CDR1 MNHEY and CDR2 SVGEGT. V lost 8 bases and J 3 bases, leaving 11 bases between the germline ends. CDR3 residues: CASLGQLNQPQHF. The DNA for the CDR3 is TGTGCCAGCCTAGGACAACTCAATCAGCCCCAGCATTTT.

This clonotype was detected a few times. CDR3 amino acids: CASKYRGANTEAFF. The CDR3 DNA reads as TGTGCCAGCAAGTATCGGGGCGCGAACACTGAAGCTTTCTTT. The chain is built from TRBV6-2 or TRBV6-3 and TRBJ1-1; tentative D call: TRBD1 (5 bases). V lost 7 bases, J lost 1 base, and 13 bases lay in between. The CDR3 sequence is 14 residues long. Looked up from germline, CDR1 is MNHEY and CDR2 is SVGEGT.

This clonotype occurred many times. V is TRBV7-6 and J is TRBJ2-1, with D tentatively TRBD1 (5 bases). The CDR3 contains 17 residues. Trimming stripped 5 bases from V and 3 bases from J, with 20 bases between. Germline values: CDR1 SGHVS, CDR2 FNYEAQ. DNA for the CDR3: TGTGCCAGCAGCCGTTACAGCCAAGGACATATCTACAATGAGCAGTTCTTC. Translating it yields CASSRYSQGHIYNEQFF.

This clonotype counts as medium-sized (0.01 to 0.1%). The rearrangement joins TRBV27 to TRBJ1-5, with D uncertain. The germline V gene has CDR1 MNHEY and CDR2 SMNVEV (reference sequence). V was shortened by 5 bases and J by 7 bases, with 9 bases between the two germline ends. The CDR3 runs 12 residues. CDR3 sequence reads: CASSAKSQPQHF. The CDR3 DNA follows: TGTGCCAGCAGTGCCAAGTCCCAGCCCCAGCATTTT.

By sample share, this clonotype is medium-sized. V usage is TRBV5-6 and J usage is TRBJ2-7; unclear D gene. The CDR3 totals 13 residues. V lost 0 bases, J lost 7 bases, and 11 bases lay in between. The germline V gene has CDR1 SGHDT and CDR2 YYEEEE. The CDR3 nucleotides are TGTGCCAGCAGCTTGGACCCCGTATCTGAGCAGTACTTC. This translates into CASSLDPVSEQYF.

This clonotype has a count of ten or more. This chain uses TRBV5-1 with TRBJ2-7; tentatively, D is TRBD1 (6 bases). The germline V gene encodes CDR1 SGHRS and CDR2 YFSETQ. The V end lost 2 bases, the J end lost 2 bases, and 14 bases lay between the germline ends. CDR3 size: 15 residues. CDR3 nucleotides: TGCGCCAGCAGCTTAAGCGGACAGACCCCCTACGAGCAGTACTTC. Translated: CASSLSGQTPYEQYF.

This clonotype was counted between two and nine times. In nucleotides, the CDR3 is TGTGCCAGCAGTGTGGGGGCCGCGGGGGGCGAGGGATCACCCCTCCACTTT. Protein sequence: CASSVGAAGGEGSPLHF. The chain recombines TRBV2 with TRBJ1-6, with a weak D call TRBD1 (6 bases). The CDR3 length is 17 residues. Germline V CDR1 and CDR2: SNHLY, FYNNEI. Trimming pared 4 bases from V and 10 bases from J, leaving 23 bases between.

V usage is TRBV5-4 and J usage is TRBJ2-5; D not resolved. CDR3 length: 13 residues. Germline loops: CDR1 SGHNT, CDR2 YYREEE (reference sequence). The V end lost 0 bases, the J end lost 2 bases, and 5 bases lay between the germline ends. As DNA, the CDR3 is TGTGCCAGCAGCTTGGACTGGCAAGAGACCCAGTACTTC. The encoded protein is CASSLDWQETQYF.

A few counts support this clonotype. The CDR3 region has the DNA TGCAGTGCTAATCAGGGCTCCGGTGGCCAGTACTTC. Protein product: CSANQGSGGQYF. The genes are TRBV20-1 and TRBJ2-5; D is perhaps TRBD1 (5 bases). The germline gives CDR1 DFQATT, CDR2 SNEGSKA (reference sequence). This CDR3 has 12 amino acids. V gave up 4 bases and J gave up 10 bases, with 16 bases separating them.

This clonotype showed up many times. The chain has TRBV7-9 and TRBJ1-5, with unresolved D. CDR3 length: 15 residues. CDR1 and CDR2 from the germline V gene are SEHNR and FQNEAQ (reference sequence). The V end lost 4 bases, the J end lost 4 bases, and 14 bases lay between the germline ends. CDR3 in DNA: TGTGCCAGCAGCTCCGATCCGGGCCCAAATCAGCCCCAGCATTTT. This gives the protein CASSSDPGPNQPQHF.

This clonotype has a handful of counts. The chain employs TRBV6-5 and TRBJ1-5; D is possibly TRBD1 (5 bases). Germline V gene sequence: CDR1 MNHEY, CDR2 SVGAGI. The CDR3 loop spans 14 amino acids. Trimming removed 2 bases at V and 4 bases at J, with 9 bases between. The CDR3 sequence is CASSYTGRNQPQHF. CDR3 in DNA: TGTGCCAGCAGTTACACGGGGCGAAATCAGCCCCAGCATTTT.

This clonotype was found many times. This chain uses TRBV7-9 with TRBJ2-5; D possibly corresponds to TRBD2 (6 bases). V dropped 0 bases and J dropped 1 base, with 15 bases sitting between them. CDR3 length equals 17 residues. The germline V gene encodes CDR1 SEHNR and CDR2 FQNEAQ (reference sequence). The DNA of the CDR3 is TGTGCCAGCAGCTTAGCGGGGCTAGCGACCTTCCAAGAGACCCAGTACTTC. Translated: CASSLAGLATFQETQYF. Looking up the rest from reference TRBV7-9 and TRBJ2-5 gives the full variable domain: DTGVSQNPRHKITKRGQNVTFRCDPISEHNRLYWYRQTLGQGPEFLTYFQNEAQLEKSRLLSDRFSAERPKGSFSTLEIQRTEQGDSAMYLCASSLAGLATFQETQYFGPGTRLLVL.

CDR3 sequence (DNA): TGTGCCAGCAGCTTAGATCCAGGGGGCAATCAGCCCCAGCATTTT. It translates to CASSLDPGGNQPQHF. The chain uses TRBV11-2 and TRBJ1-5, with a possible D match to TRBD1 (6 bases). CDR3 length: 15 residues. V was clipped by 0 bases and J by 2 bases, with 8 bases between them. The germline CDR1 and CDR2 sequences are SGHAT and FQNNGV.

This clonotype was picked up many times. The chain couples TRBV6-1 to TRBJ1-4, with D unresolved. V lost 6 bases and J 8 bases, leaving 19 bases between the germline ends. Germline V gives CDR1 MNHNS, CDR2 SASEGT. This CDR3 spans 15 amino acids. CDR3 loop: CASSRSPGLSEKLFF. CDR3 nucleotide sequence: TGTGCCAGCAGCAGAAGCCCCGGGTTGAGCGAAAAACTGTTTTTT.

This clonotype was seen at least ten times. V and J are TRBV29-1 and TRBJ2-1; D is perhaps TRBD2 (7 bases). The germline CDR1 and CDR2 sequences are SQVTM and ANQGSEA. V was pared by 6 bases and J by 5 bases, with 23 bases between. The CDR3 is made up of 16 amino acids. The CDR3 here is CSVVPHSRGLNNEQFF. The CDR3 coding sequence is TGCAGCGTCGTTCCCCATTCGCGGGGGCTGAACAATGAGCAGTTCTTC.

In this sample, this clonotype turned up once. A much larger clone differs from this one at a single base, so this may be a read error. The V and J genes are TRBV28 and TRBJ1-2, with a possible D match to TRBD1 (6 bases). CDR3 length: 17 residues. Trimming left V 7 bases short and J 4 bases short, with 25 bases between. CDR1 is MDHEN, CDR2 SYDVKM, per germline. The CDR3 loop reads CASTSSLGQSSFYGYTF. The CDR3 DNA is TGTGCCAGCACCTCATCTCTCGGACAGAGCTCCTTCTATGGCTACACCTTC.

This clonotype showed up just a few times. This chain links TRBV6-2 or TRBV6-3 with TRBJ2-1; 9 bases map to TRBD2. CDR1 is MNHEY, CDR2 SVGEGT, per germline. V was clipped by 6 bases and J by 5 bases; unmatched bases: 8. This CDR3 has 15 residues. The CDR3 bases are TGTGCCAGCAGCACCAGCGGGAGGCCCCACAATGAGCAGTTCTTC. Its protein product is CASSTSGRPHNEQFF.

The sample holds a few counts of this clonotype. The rearrangement uses TRBV12-3 or TRBV12-4 and TRBJ2-7; TRBD1 agrees at 7 bases. V lost 3 bases to trimming and J lost 6 bases; unmatched junction nucleotides: 14. The CDR3 length is 16 residues. CDR3 sequence reads: CASSFRTGRASGEQYF. The DNA of the CDR3 is TGTGCCAGCAGTTTCCGGACAGGTCGAGCATCTGGCGAGCAGTACTTC.